This entry is about one T cell receptor (beta chain). This clone has just one count. Its antigen remains unidentified. Per-nucleotide qualities are absent, and no much larger clonotype sits a single base away. This entry is derived from a study of blood T cell repertoires in COVID-19 (dated by TCRdb to 2018 to 2021). Concerning the study at large: Collaborator samples came from the United States, Italy and Spain and covered acute and convalescent phases of COVID-19. The prospective study material was composed of cDNA or gDNA derived from T cells, B-cell-depleted T cells, or PBMCs. The dataset comprised deeply sampled blood TCRbeta repertoires from subjects exposed to, actively infected with, or recovered from COVID-19. The repertoires were released in a freely available public database intended as a resource for research on the immune response to SARS-CoV-2. Samples were obtained from the ongoing ImmuneRACE study (first 160 participants) and from over 1,000 subjects provided by 6 global collaborators. Nearly every sample came with metadata listing a de-identified subject ID, COVID-19 status, age in years and sex. Where available, HLA class I and class II types were obtained from metadata supplied by the sample provider rather than from assay-based typing.

TCRbeta CDR3 regions were amplified from genomic DNA by means of the immunoSEQ Assay, a bias-controlled multiplex PCR. The study's processing was this. The number of nucleated cells in each sample was estimated by amplification of reference gene primers within the assay. To quantify the absolute abundance of each unique TCRbeta CDR3 rearrangement, sequence reads were collapsed and filtered. For each sample, productive Simpson clonality was calculated as the square root of Simpson's diversity index over productive rearrangements. TCRdb holds this immuneACCESS table with in-frame rearrangements only. Some clones are missing; in checked studies, unresolved V genes explain under half, and the rest has no known cause. V, J and clone size are taken as reported in that table, and D and trimming were inferred from the DNA itself. The sample includes 55,000 to 75,000 clones, with roughly 80% observed a single time. Jointly, the top ten make up 15% to 20% of the sample.

Whole blood was collected in K2EDTA tubes by collaborating institutions according to the institutions' own protocols. Collaborator samples were shipped for TCRbeta analysis as frozen whole blood, isolated PBMCs, or DNA extracted from either sample type. From the cysteine through the phenylalanine, the CDR3 covers 15 amino acids. Just the 45-base CDR3 DNA is kept, in frame starting at base 1. CDR1 and CDR2 are drawn from the germline V gene: SGHVS, FQNEAQ. V has 5 bases trimmed and J has 4 bases trimmed; junction bases matching no gene number 6. The full study reports these points: Clinical and demographic metadata were provided uncurated, with the amount varying by source and participant.

The TCR originated in an older man with active COVID-19. The sequencing input was peripheral blood. The V and J genes are TRBV7-8 and TRBJ1-1; 11 bases in between match TRBD1. The CDR3 loop reads CASSLGQGASTEAFF. The nucleotides are TGTGCCAGCAGCCTAGGACAGGGGGCTAGCACTGAAGCTTTCTTT. Reference TRBV7-8 and TRBJ1-1 genes cover what lies past the CDR3, so the full variable domain is GAGVSQSPRYKVAKRGQDVALRCDPISGHVSLFWYQQALGQGPEFLTYFQNEAQLDKSGLPSDRFFAERPEGSVSTLKIQRTQQEDSAVYLCASSLGQGASTEAFFGQGTRLTVV.